This paragraph reports one T cell receptor beta chain. Genomic DNA constituted the template upon which TCR beta VDJ and CDR3 profiling was performed. TCRdb called the reads again in MiXCR, with one record for every CDR3 protein. The sample holds around 430,000 distinct CDR3 sequences, approximately 33% seen once. Patients picked for sequencing had shown CD8+CD57+ cell expansion detected by flow cytometry. The sample is drawn from a study of CD8+CD57+ T cells in acquired aplastic anemia. As for the study in general: On average, sorted CD4+ and CD8+ cells gave approximately 3.1 ug of DNA.

The CDR3 sequence is 15 residues long. Germline values: CDR1 MNHEY, CDR2 SVGAGI. Unmatched junction bases numbered 4, after V lost 2 bases and J lost 0 bases. The clonotype originates from a human donor with aplastic anemia. The genes are TRBV6-5 and TRBJ2-7; 7 bases line up with TRBD2. Material for sequencing was sorted CD4+, CD8+, or CD8+CD57+ T cells (not recorded which) from PBMCs. CDR3 sequence reads: CASSYRGGSSYEQYF. In DNA, the CDR3 is TGTGCCAGCAGTTACAGGGGCGGGAGCTCCTACGAGCAGTACTTC.